This is a list of T cell receptor beta chains from one sample in a study of blood T cells in healthy people across ages. MiXCR was run by TCRdb on the 5' RACE reads, yielding one entry per CDR3 protein. The sample lists hundreds of thousands of distinct CDR3 sequences, around two fifths seen once, with 25% to 35% in the top ten. Specimen: blood. The receptor set was obtained from an elderly man in good health. The CDR3 runs from the conserved cysteine through the conserved F or W. The D gene is left open where the match is weak. Clone size appears in some rows only: once, few, many, or a class for an expanded clone.

few	TRBV9	NA	TRBJ2-1	CASSVGGDDNEQFF	TGTGCCAGCAGCGTAGGAGGAGACGACAATGAGCAGTTCTTC
NA	TRBV4-2	NA	TRBJ2-5	CASSQDGLGEQYF	TGTGCCAGCAGCCAAGACGGTCTGGGAGAGCAGTACTTC
few	TRBV20-1	NA	TRBJ2-7	CSASPDSYEQYF	TGCAGTGCTAGCCCAGACTCCTACGAGCAGTACTTC
NA	TRBV20-1	NA	TRBJ1-1	CSARDQGSGLRSAFF	TGCAGTGCTAGAGATCAAGGTTCAGGACTCAGATCAGCTTTCTTT
NA	TRBV7-8	NA	TRBJ2-5	CASSVPGGTQYF	TGTGCCAGCAGCGTACCAGGGGGGACGCAGTACTTC
many	TRBV7-2	TRBD2	TRBJ2-5	CASSPRTSGGQETQYF	TGTGCCAGCAGCCCCCGGACTAGCGGGGGCCAAGAGACCCAGTACTTC
NA	TRBV24-1	NA	TRBJ2-7	CAASDPLDARSSYEQYF	TGTGCCGCCAGTGATCCCTTGGACGCGAGAAGCTCCTACGAGCAGTACTTC
NA	TRBV14	NA	TRBJ2-1	CASSPWGSYNEQFF	TGTGCCAGCAGCCCTTGGGGCTCCTACAATGAGCAGTTCTTC
NA	TRBV7-2	TRBD2	TRBJ2-1	CASMGGGPSHEQFF	TGTGCCAGCATGGGGGGAGGGCCCTCCCATGAGCAGTTCTTC
NA	TRBV27	TRBD2	TRBJ2-1	CASVRTGGHYNEQFF	TGTGCCTCCGTTAGAACGGGAGGCCATTACAATGAGCAGTTCTTC
NA	TRBV7-9	TRBD2	TRBJ2-3	CASSPLLAGVVDTQYF	TGTGCCAGCAGCCCACTTTTAGCGGGAGTTGTAGATACGCAGTATTTT
few	TRBV6-2/TRBV6-3	TRBD2	TRBJ2-7	CASTLAGTYEQYF	TGTGCCAGCACCCTAGCGGGGACCTACGAGCAGTACTTC
NA	TRBV6-1	NA	TRBJ2-2	CASSDRARELFF	TGTGCCAGCAGTGATCGGGCTCGTGAGCTGTTTTTT
NA	TRBV16	NA	TRBJ1-1	CASSLNRQPTEAFF	TGTGCCAGCAGCCTAAACAGGCAACCCACTGAAGCTTTCTTT
NA	TRBV5-6	NA	TRBJ2-1	CASSAAGGFNEQFF	TGTGCCAGCAGCGCGGCGGGCGGCTTCAATGAGCAGTTCTTC
NA	TRBV7-2	NA	TRBJ2-7	CASSLGFTNMGPYEQYF	TGTGCCAGCAGCTTAGGCTTCACCAATATGGGGCCCTACGAGCAGTACTTC
NA	TRBV3-1	TRBD1	TRBJ1-3	CASSRPTGGRTDTIYF	TGTGCCAGCAGCCGCCCGACAGGGGGCCGAACGGACACCATATATTTT
NA	TRBV12-3/TRBV12-4	NA	TRBJ2-3	CARSLADTQYF	TGTGCCAGAAGTTTGGCAGATACGCAGTATTTT
once	TRBV20-1	TRBD2	TRBJ2-5	CSARDSGRAPETQYF	TGCAGTGCTAGAGATTCCGGGAGGGCCCCAGAGACCCAGTACTTC
NA	TRBV12-3/TRBV12-4	TRBD1	TRBJ1-4	CASSYTGTGFEKLFF	TGTGCCAGCAGTTACACCGGGACAGGTTTTGAAAAACTGTTTTTT
NA	TRBV7-6	TRBD1	TRBJ1-2	CASSSRQGYLNYGYTF	TGTGCCAGCAGCTCTCGACAGGGCTACCTGAACTATGGCTACACCTTC
NA	TRBV10-3	NA	TRBJ2-7	CATGGQSPYEQYF	TGTGCCACCGGGGGACAGAGTCCCTACGAGCAGTACTTC
many	TRBV20-1	TRBD2	TRBJ2-3	CSARGTSGPTDTQYF	TGCAGTGCTAGGGGGACTAGCGGTCCCACAGATACGCAGTATTTT
NA	TRBV20-1	NA	TRBJ1-1	CSARKQGGTEAFF	TGCAGTGCTAGAAAGCAGGGTGGAACTGAAGCTTTCTTT
NA	TRBV7-2	NA	TRBJ2-3	CASSEGGIKRDTQYF	TGTGCCAGCAGCGAAGGTGGGATAAAAAGGGATACGCAGTATTTT
once	TRBV4-2	NA	TRBJ2-5	CASNRPGKRETQYF	TGTGCCAGCAACCGTCCAGGGAAACGAGAGACCCAGTACTTC
few	TRBV20-1	NA	TRBJ2-6	CSAKHGANVLTF	TGCAGTGCTAAACATGGGGCCAACGTCCTGACTTTC
NA	TRBV5-1	TRBD1	TRBJ1-2	CASSLEGQPYGSTF	TGCGCCAGCAGCTTGGAGGGACAGCCCTATGGCTCCACCTTC
NA	TRBV6-2/TRBV6-3	NA	TRBJ1-5	CASSDQGHSNQPQHF	TGTGCCAGCTCTGATCAGGGCCATAGCAATCAGCCCCAGCATTTT
few	TRBV7-9	NA	TRBJ2-7	CASSLAQGTYEQYF	TGTGCCAGCAGCTTAGCCCAGGGAACCTACGAGCAGTACTTC
NA	TRBV5-1	NA	TRBJ2-1	CASSLVRLAYNEQFF	TGCGCCAGCAGCTTGGTGCGGCTTGCCTACAATGAGCAGTTCTTC
many	TRBV10-2	NA	TRBJ2-7	CASRSTGGAGNEQYF	TGCGCCAGCAGATCGACAGGTGGGGCTGGGAACGAGCAGTACTTC
NA	TRBV24-1	TRBD1	TRBJ2-6	CATSDQGKTGGNGANVLTF	TGTGCCACCAGTGATCAGGGGAAGACAGGGGGGAACGGGGCCAACGTCCTGACTTTC
NA	TRBV5-4	TRBD1	TRBJ2-3	CASSLGRGQSTATQYF	TGTGCCAGCAGCTTAGGCAGGGGGCAGTCGACAGCTACGCAGTATTTT
many	TRBV5-1	TRBD1	TRBJ2-7	CASSSTGAHEQYF	TGCGCCAGCAGCTCGACAGGGGCTCACGAGCAGTACTTC
NA	TRBV7-6	TRBD1	TRBJ2-3	CASSFSTGARTDTQYF	TGTGCCAGCAGCTTTTCGACAGGGGCTAGGACAGATACGCAGTATTTT
NA	TRBV25-1	NA	TRBJ1-5	CASQGWGAVPQHF	TGTGCCTCTCAGGGTTGGGGGGCCGTGCCCCAGCATTTT
NA	TRBV7-2	TRBD2	TRBJ2-4	CASSPLGTSGRVSQYF	TGTGCCAGCAGCCCGCTTGGGACTAGCGGGAGGGTTTCCCAGTACTTC
NA	TRBV20-1	NA	TRBJ2-2	CSGLSTGELFF	TGCAGTGGCCTGTCCACCGGGGAGCTGTTTTTT
NA	TRBV4-2	TRBD2	TRBJ2-7	CASSQESSGGANEQYF	TGTGCCAGCAGCCAAGAATCTAGCGGGGGGGCCAATGAGCAGTACTTC
NA	TRBV29-1	TRBD1	TRBJ2-1	CSAWGTGSSYNEQFF	TGCAGCGCCTGGGGGACAGGGAGCTCCTACAATGAGCAGTTCTTC
NA	TRBV4-1	TRBD1	TRBJ2-5	CASSPVPGQGRETQYF	TGCGCCAGCAGCCCCGTCCCGGGACAGGGCCGAGAGACCCAGTACTTC
NA	TRBV12-3/TRBV12-4	TRBD1	TRBJ1-5	CANVGDRHSNQPQHF	TGTGCTAATGTAGGGGACAGGCATAGCAATCAGCCCCAGCATTTT